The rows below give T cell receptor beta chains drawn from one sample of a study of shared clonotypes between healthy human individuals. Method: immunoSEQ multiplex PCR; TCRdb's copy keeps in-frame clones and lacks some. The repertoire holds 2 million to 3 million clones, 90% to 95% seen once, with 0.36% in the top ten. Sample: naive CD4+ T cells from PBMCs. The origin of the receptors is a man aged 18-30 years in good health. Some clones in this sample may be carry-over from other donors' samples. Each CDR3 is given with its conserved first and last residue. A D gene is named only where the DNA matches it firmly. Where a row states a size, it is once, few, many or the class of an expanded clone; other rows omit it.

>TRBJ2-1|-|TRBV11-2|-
CASSSWAGRNNEQFF
TGTGCCAGCAGCTCATGGGCAGGGCGCAACAATGAGCAGTTCTTC
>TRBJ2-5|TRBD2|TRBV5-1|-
CASSYTGTIQETQYF
TGCGCCAGCAGCTATACCGGGACTATACAAGAGACCCAGTACTTC
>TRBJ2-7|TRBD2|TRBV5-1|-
CASHDTSGSFYEQYF
TGCGCCAGCCACGATACTAGCGGGAGCTTCTACGAGCAGTACTTC
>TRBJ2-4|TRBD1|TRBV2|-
CASRGTGGKNIQYF
TGTGCCAGCAGGGGGACAGGGGGGAAAAACATTCAGTACTTC
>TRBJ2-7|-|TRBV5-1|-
CASSLVGNYEQYF
TGCGCCAGCAGCTTGGTAGGGAACTACGAGCAGTACTTC
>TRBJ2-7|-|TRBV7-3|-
CASSPSGPPSEQYF
TGTGCCAGCAGTCCGTCGGGACCGCCCTCCGAGCAGTACTTC
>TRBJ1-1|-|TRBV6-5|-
CASSPTQNTEAFF
TGTGCCAGCAGCCCCACCCAAAACACTGAAGCTTTCTTT
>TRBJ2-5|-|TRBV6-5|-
CASGKETQYF
TGTGCCTCCGGGAAAGAGACCCAGTACTTC
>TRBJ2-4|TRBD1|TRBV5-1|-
CASSLSGGKNIQYF
TGCGCCAGCAGCTTATCAGGGGGCAAAAACATTCAGTACTTC
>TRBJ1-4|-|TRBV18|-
CASSPSQTGSNEKLFF
TGTGCCAGCTCACCCTCTCAGACAGGCAGTAATGAAAAACTGTTTTTT
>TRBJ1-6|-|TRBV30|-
CAWSGQGNSPLHF
TGTGCCTGGAGTGGGCAGGGGAATTCACCCCTCCACTTT
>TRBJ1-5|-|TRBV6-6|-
CASSGQSNQPQHF
TGTGCCAGCAGTGGACAGAGCAATCAGCCCCAGCATTTT
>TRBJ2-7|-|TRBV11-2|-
CASSFGTAYEQYF
TGTGCCAGCAGCTTCGGCACAGCATACGAGCAGTACTTC
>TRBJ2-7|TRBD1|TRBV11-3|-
CASGITGTGVHEQYF
TGTGCCAGCGGTATAACCGGGACAGGGGTCCACGAGCAGTACTTC
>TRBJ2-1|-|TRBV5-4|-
CASRLGGGNNEQFF
TGTGCCAGCAGATTGGGAGGGGGTAACAATGAGCAGTTCTTC
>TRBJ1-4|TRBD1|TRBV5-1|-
CASSLRGQYGNEKLFF
TGCGCCAGCAGCTTACGGGGACAGTACGGTAATGAAAAACTGTTTTTT
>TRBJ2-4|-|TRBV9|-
CASSVGPGTAKNIQYF
TGTGCCAGCAGCGTGGGGCCCGGGACAGCCAAAAACATTCAGTACTTC
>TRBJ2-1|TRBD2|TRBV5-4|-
CASSSPSGDYNEQFF
TGTGCCAGCAGCTCCCCTAGCGGGGACTACAATGAGCAGTTCTTC
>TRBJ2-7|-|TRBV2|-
CASCLEMGYEQYF
TGTGCCAGCTGCCTCGAGATGGGTTACGAGCAGTACTTC
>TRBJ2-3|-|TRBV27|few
CASSPSTDTQYF
TGTGCCAGCAGTCCCAGCACAGATACGCAGTATTTT
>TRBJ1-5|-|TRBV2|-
CASGRTDQGNQPQHF
TGTGCCAGCGGAAGGACAGATCAGGGAAATCAGCCCCAGCATTTT
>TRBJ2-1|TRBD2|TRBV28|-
CASSPLAGGNHNEQFF
TGTGCCAGCAGCCCGCTAGCGGGAGGGAATCACAATGAGCAGTTCTTC
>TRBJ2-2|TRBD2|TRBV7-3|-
CASSLGLAGGTGELFF
TGTGCCAGCAGCTTAGGACTAGCGGGAGGAACCGGGGAGCTGTTTTTT
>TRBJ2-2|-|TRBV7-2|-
CASSLLGNTGELFF
TGTGCCAGCAGTTTATTGGGGAACACCGGGGAGCTGTTTTTT
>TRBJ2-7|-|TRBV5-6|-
CASSTPSTYEQYF
TGTGCCAGCTCCACCCCATCCACCTACGAGCAGTACTTC
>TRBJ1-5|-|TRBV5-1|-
CASSPSGHSNQPQHF
TGCGCCAGCAGCCCTTCCGGTCATAGCAATCAGCCCCAGCATTTT
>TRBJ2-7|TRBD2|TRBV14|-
CASSPGGGRYEQYF
TGTGCCAGCAGCCCCGGGGGGGGGAGGTACGAGCAGTACTTC
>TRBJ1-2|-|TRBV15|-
CATSQDLVGYTF
TGTGCCACCAGCCAGGACCTTGTGGGCTACACCTTC
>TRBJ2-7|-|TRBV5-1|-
CASSFNPGLANYEQYF
TGCGCCAGCAGCTTCAACCCGGGGCTAGCGAACTACGAGCAGTACTTC
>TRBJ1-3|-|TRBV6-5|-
CASSLQGSGNTIYF
TGTGCCAGCAGTTTACAGGGTTCTGGAAACACCATATATTTT
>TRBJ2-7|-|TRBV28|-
CASNHRRAFEQYF
TGTGCCAGCAATCACCGGCGGGCGTTCGAGCAGTACTTC
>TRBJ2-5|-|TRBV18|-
CASLRGLQETQYF
TGTGCCAGTCTCAGGGGTCTCCAAGAGACCCAGTACTTC
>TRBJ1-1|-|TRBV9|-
CASSVGLDGTEAFF
TGTGCCAGCAGCGTCGGTCTGGATGGGACTGAAGCTTTCTTT
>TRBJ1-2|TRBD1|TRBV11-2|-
CASSRSTGGSRGYTF
TGTGCCAGCAGCCGATCGACAGGGGGGTCCCGTGGCTACACCTTC
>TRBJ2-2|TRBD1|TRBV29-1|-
CSVEVRRTGRYTGELFF
TGCAGCGTTGAAGTCCGGCGGACAGGGCGGTATACCGGGGAGCTGTTTTTT
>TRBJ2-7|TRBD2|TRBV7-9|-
CASSRSGSSNEQYF
TGTGCCAGCAGCCGTAGCGGGAGTTCAAACGAGCAGTACTTC
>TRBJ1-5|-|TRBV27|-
CASSLSGTQPQHF
TGTGCCAGCAGTTTATCAGGGACTCAGCCCCAGCATTTT
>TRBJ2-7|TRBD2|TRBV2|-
CASRISGSPYEQYF
TGTGCCAGCAGGATTAGCGGGTCTCCCTACGAGCAGTACTTC
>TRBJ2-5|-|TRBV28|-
CASSLSGSLETQYF
TGTGCCAGCAGTCTGTCGGGTTCGTTGGAGACCCAGTACTTC
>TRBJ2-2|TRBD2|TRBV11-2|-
CASSSSGRITGELFF
TGTGCCAGCAGCAGTAGCGGGAGGATCACCGGGGAGCTGTTTTTT